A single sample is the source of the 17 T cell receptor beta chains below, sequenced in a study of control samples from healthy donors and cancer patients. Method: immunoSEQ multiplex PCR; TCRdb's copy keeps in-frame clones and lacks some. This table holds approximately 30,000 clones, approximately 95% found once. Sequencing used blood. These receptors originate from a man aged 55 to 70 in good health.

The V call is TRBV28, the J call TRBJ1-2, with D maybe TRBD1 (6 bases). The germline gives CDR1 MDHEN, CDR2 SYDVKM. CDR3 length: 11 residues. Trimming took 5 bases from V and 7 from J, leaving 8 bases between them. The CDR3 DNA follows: TGTGCCAGCAGTACCAGGGGTGGCTACACCTTC. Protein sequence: CASSTRGGYTF.

The CDR3 bases are TGTGCCAGCTCCCTACTGGACAGAAGTCAAGGAAACACCATATATTTT. Translating it yields CASSLLDRSQGNTIYF. The rearrangement joins TRBV18 to TRBJ1-3; D possibly corresponds to TRBD1 (6 bases). V lost 6 bases, J lost 4 bases, and 19 bases lay in between. Germline CDR1 and CDR2: KGHSH and LQKENI. The CDR3 has 16 residues.

The CDR3 sequence is CASSYSTGITEAFF. CDR3 sequence (DNA): TGTGCCAGCAGTTACTCCACAGGGATTACTGAAGCTTTCTTT. The chain carries TRBV6-2 or TRBV6-3 and TRBJ1-1, with D possibly matching TRBD1 (6 bases). CDR3 size: 14 residues. The V gene lost 0 bases and the J gene lost 5 bases, with 10 bases spanning the gap. From germline, CDR1 is MNHEY and CDR2 SVGEGT.

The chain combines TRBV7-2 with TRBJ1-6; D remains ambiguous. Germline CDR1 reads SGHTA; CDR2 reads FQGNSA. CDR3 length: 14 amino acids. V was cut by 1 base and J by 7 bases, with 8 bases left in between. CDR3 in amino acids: CASSLVPVNSPLHF. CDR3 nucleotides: TGTGCCAGCAGCTTAGTCCCAGTCAATTCACCCCTCCACTTT.

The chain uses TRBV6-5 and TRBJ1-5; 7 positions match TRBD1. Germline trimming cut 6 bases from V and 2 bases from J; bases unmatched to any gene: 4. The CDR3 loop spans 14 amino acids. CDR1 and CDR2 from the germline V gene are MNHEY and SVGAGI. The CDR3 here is CASSTDRGNQPQHF. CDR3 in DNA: TGTGCCAGCAGCACTGACAGGGGCAATCAGCCCCAGCATTTT.

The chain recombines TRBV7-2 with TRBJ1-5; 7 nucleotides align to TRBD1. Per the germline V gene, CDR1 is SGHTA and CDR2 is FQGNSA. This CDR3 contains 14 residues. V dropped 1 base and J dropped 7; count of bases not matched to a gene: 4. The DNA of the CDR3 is TGTGCCAGCAGCTTAGACAGGGGAAACCAGCCCCAGCATTTT. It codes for CASSLDRGNQPQHF.

The CDR3 region has the DNA TGTGCCAGCAGCCCCAGGTTTGGGGGTGAGGGTTTTTCACCCCTCCACTTT. Protein: CASSPRFGGEGFSPLHF. The chain has TRBV7-2 and TRBJ1-6; D might be TRBD1 (5 bases). Germline V gives CDR1 SGHTA, CDR2 FQGNSA. V gave up 5 bases and J gave up 9 bases, with 23 bases separating them. The CDR3 runs to 17 residues.

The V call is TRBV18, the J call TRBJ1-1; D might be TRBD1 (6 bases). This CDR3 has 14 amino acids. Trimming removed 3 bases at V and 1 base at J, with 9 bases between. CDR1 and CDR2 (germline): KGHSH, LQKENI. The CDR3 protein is CASSPLGQNTEAFF. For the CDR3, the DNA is TGTGCCAGCTCACCGTTGGGACAGAACACTGAAGCTTTCTTT.

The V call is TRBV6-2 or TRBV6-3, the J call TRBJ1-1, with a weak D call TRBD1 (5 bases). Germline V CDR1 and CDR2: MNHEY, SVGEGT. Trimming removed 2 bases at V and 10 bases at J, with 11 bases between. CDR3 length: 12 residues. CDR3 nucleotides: TGTGCCAGCAGTTACGCCAGGGAGGCAGCTTTCTTT. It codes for CASSYAREAAFF.

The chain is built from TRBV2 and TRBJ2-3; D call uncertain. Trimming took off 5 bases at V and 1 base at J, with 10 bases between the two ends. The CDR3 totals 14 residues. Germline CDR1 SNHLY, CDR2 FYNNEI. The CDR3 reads CASSPRQGTDTQYF. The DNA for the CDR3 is TGTGCCAGCAGTCCTAGGCAAGGCACAGATACGCAGTATTTT.

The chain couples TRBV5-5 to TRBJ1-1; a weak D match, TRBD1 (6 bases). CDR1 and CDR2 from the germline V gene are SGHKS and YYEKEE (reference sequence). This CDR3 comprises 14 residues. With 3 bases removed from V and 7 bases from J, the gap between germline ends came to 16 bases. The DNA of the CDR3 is TGTGCCAGCAGCTACCGGGTGGGGGGCAGTGAAGCTTTCTTT. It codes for CASSYRVGGSEAFF.

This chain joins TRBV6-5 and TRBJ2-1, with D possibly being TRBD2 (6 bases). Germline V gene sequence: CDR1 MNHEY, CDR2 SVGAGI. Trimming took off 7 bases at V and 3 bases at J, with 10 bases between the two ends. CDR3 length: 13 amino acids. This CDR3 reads CASKGLNYNEQFF. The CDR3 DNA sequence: TGTGCCAGCAAGGGACTCAACTACAATGAGCAGTTCTTC.

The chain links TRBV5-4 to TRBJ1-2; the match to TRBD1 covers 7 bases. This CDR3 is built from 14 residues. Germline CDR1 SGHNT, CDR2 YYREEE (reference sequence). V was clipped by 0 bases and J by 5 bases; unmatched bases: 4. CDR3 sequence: CASSLAGGWYGYTF. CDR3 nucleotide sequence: TGTGCCAGCAGCTTGGCAGGGGGATGGTATGGCTACACCTTC.

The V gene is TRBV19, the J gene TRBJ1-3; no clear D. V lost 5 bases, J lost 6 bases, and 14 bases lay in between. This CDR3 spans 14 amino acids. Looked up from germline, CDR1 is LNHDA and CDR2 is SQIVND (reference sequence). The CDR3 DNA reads TGTGCCAGTAGTCCGGGTAGTCCCGAAAACACCATATATTTT. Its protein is CASSPGSPENTIYF.

This CDR3 is CASSLSRTAYEQYF. The CDR3 DNA reads TGTGCCAGCAGTCTCTCGAGGACAGCTTACGAGCAGTACTTC. The chain combines TRBV27 with TRBJ2-7; D might be TRBD1 (6 bases). Germline V gene data show CDR1 as MNHEY and CDR2 as SMNVEV (reference sequence). The CDR3 spans 14 residues. With 5 bases removed from V and 4 bases from J, the gap between germline ends came to 15 bases.

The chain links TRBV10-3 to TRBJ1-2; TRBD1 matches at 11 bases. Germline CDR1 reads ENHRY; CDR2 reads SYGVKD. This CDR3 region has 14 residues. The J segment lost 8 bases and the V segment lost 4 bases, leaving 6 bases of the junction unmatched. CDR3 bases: TGTGCCATCAGTGGGGGACAGGGGGTCGGAGGCTACACCTTC. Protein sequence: CAISGGQGVGGYTF.

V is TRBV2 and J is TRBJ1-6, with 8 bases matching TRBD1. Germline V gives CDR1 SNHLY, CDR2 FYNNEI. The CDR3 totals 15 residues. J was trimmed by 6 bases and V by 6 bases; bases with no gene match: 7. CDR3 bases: TGTGCCAGCAGGCCCGGACAGGGCGGTAATTCACCCCTCCACTTT. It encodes CASRPGQGGNSPLHF.